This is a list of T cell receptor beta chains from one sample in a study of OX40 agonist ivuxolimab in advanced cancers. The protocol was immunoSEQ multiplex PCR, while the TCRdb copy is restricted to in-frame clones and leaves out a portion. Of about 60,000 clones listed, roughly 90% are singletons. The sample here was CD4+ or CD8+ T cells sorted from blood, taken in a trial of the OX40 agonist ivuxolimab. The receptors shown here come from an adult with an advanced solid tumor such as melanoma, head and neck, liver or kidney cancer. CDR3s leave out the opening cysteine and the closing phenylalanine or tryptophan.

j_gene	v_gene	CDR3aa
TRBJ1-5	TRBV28	ASSLHGINQPQH
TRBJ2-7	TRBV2	ASSEYLQGAPYEQY
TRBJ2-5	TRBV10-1	ASSRQIQETQY
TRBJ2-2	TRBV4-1	ASSLRAGSNGELF
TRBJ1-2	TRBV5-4	ASSLAGGYGYT
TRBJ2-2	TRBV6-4	ASSDSASGRPGELF
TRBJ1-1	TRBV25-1	ASSDWGDREAF
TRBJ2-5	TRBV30	AWGVVETQY
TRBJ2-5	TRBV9	ASSVHSAQGAETQY
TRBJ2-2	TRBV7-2	ASSLQGTGELF
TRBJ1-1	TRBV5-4	ASSFYMTGEEYEAF
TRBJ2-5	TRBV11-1	ASSLFRDQETQY
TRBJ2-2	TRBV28	ASSPGTSTGELF
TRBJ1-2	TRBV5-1	ASSFQGSYGYT
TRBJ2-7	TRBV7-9	ASSTTGAPYEQY
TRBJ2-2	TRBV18	ASSPGQGSRRTGELF
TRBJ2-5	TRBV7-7	ASGLGGEQTQY
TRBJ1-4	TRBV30	AWSSTVPKLF
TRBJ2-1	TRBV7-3	ASSPDRLAGVSYNEQF
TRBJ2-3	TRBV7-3	ASSRRERSSTDTQY
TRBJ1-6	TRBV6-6	ASSRAGINSPLH
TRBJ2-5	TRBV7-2	ASSSPQGAETQY
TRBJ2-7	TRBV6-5	ASSNNRDQRQQY
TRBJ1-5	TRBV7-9	ASSSDFSNQPQH
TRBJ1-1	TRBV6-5	ASSSNTIFTEAF
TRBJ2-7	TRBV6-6	ASSDPDRAEQY
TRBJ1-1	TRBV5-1	ASSSTGQNTEAF
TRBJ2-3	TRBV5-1	ASSFQRTDTQY
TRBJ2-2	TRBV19	ASSTPNRGINTGELF
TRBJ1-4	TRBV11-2	ASSRKTGDNEKLF
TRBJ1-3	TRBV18	ASSPNRGDSGNTIY
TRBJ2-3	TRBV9	ASSSLGGGGADTQY
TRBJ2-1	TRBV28	ASSPRLATLGDEQF
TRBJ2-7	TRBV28	ASSPPVYEQY
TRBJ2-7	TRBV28	ASSPQGGIPYEQY
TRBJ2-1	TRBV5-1	ASSLDGQPHNEQF
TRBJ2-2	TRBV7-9	ASSLLSGRGTGELF
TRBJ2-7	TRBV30	AWKFTASYEQY
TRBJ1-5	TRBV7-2	ASSLGGSGNQPQH
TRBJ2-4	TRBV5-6	ASSLATGRYIQY
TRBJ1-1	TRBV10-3	AIRFGEGAEAF
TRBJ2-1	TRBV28	ASKTSGKEEQF
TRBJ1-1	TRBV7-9	ASSSERSGEAF
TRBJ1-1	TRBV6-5	ASSQTTWTNTEAF
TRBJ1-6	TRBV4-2	ASSQPQGSNSPLH
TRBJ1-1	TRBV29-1	SVTRWGGMTEAF
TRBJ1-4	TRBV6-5	ASSLRNEKLF
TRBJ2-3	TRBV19	ASSPRPGSGLGDTQY
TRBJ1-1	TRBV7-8	ASSLRGGMNTEAF
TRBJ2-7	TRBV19	ASSTSGDEQY
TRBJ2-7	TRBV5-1	ASSGSTGTHEQY
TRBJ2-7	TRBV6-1	ASRRTAPYEQY
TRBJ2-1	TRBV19	ASSIGVRAGSQYNEQF
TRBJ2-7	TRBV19	ASSQQIRGLEQY